This record concerns one T cell receptor (beta chain) sequence. This entry belongs to a study of control samples from healthy donors and cancer patients. The method was immunoSEQ multiplex PCR; TCRdb's version includes in-frame clones alone and lacks a portion of them. The profile shows about 120,000 clones, about 89% of them singletons. V was trimmed by 1 base and J by 0 bases, leaving 16 bases between them. The CDR3 length is 18 residues. From germline, CDR1 is SEHNR and CDR2 FQNEAQ (reference sequence). V gene TRBV7-9 combines with J gene TRBJ1-3; D not certain. This TCR was recovered from a woman aged 18-29 years in good health. The sequencing input was blood. Written as DNA, the CDR3 is TGTGCCAGCAGCTTAGAAGGGTTCAACCCATCCTCTGGAAACACCATATATTTT. It specifies CASSLEGFNPSSGNTIYF.